This T cell receptor beta chain is drawn from a study of blood T cell repertoires in COVID-19. Background on the study: Acute-phase and convalescent COVID-19 samples originated in the United States, Italy and Spain. T cells, B-cell-depleted T cells, or PBMCs provided the cDNA or gDNA that served as material.

Between the trimmed V and J ends, which lost 5 bases and 1 base, there was a span of 14 bases. From germline, CDR1 is MNHEY and CDR2 SVGAGI. CDR3 size: 15 residues. How the authors handled the data: How many nucleated cells were present was estimated from reference gene primer amplification. This table comes from immunoSEQ multiplex PCR, and its TCRdb copy is limited to in-frame clones, with some not included. That table furnishes V, J and clone size, whereas the DNA furnished D and trimming. The table lists 150,000 to 180,000 clones, roughly 80% of them singletons. Sequencing input: peripheral blood. The sequence was obtained from a woman older than 75 with acute or convalescent COVID-19. The V gene is TRBV6-5, the J gene TRBJ1-2; D possibly corresponds to TRBD1 (6 bases). The CDR3, as DNA: TGTGCCAGCAGTCCCGGACAGAATGATAACTATGGCTACACCTTC. Residues: CASSPGQNDNYGYTF.